Presented here are 7 T cell receptor beta chains from one specimen sequenced in a study of blood T cell repertoires in COVID-19. Sequenced by immunoSEQ multiplex PCR; TCRdb stores in-frame clones only, minus some. The sample shows about 35,000 clones, about 87% of them seen only once. The sequenced material came from peripheral blood. These receptors were collected from an elderly man with active COVID-19.

CDR3 amino acids: CTSSQKTSGPNEQFF. The CDR3 DNA sequence: TGCACCAGCAGCCAAAAGACTAGCGGGCCCAATGAGCAGTTCTTC. The chain is built from TRBV1 and TRBJ2-1; the D call of TRBD2 is as the table states it, not checked on the DNA. TRBV1 is a documented pseudogene. The CDR3 length is 15 residues.

In this sample, this clone turned up a few times. The J gene is TRBJ2-5, the V gene TRBV19, with no clear D. The CDR3 is 16 residues long. Trimming removed 6 bases at V and 1 base at J, with 18 bases between. Germline loops: CDR1 LNHDA, CDR2 SQIVND (reference sequence). Written as DNA, the CDR3 is TGTGCCAGTAGCCCAGATGGCTACAGTCTCCAAGAGACCCAGTACTTC. Its translation is CASSPDGYSLQETQYF.

The chain employs TRBV20-1 and TRBJ1-5, with 7 bases lining up with TRBD1. V lost 3 bases and J lost 2; bases outside the gene matches: 7. This CDR3 comprises 15 residues. Per the germline V gene, CDR1 is DFQATT and CDR2 is SNEGSKA (reference sequence). CDR3 sequence reads: CSASSGGGGNQPQHF. DNA of the CDR3: TGCAGTGCTAGTTCAGGGGGTGGGGGCAATCAGCCCCAGCATTTT.

V is TRBV28 and J is TRBJ2-4; 7 bases fit TRBD2. This CDR3 has 18 residues. Losses at the gene ends were 5 bases for V and 4 bases for J; bases not matched to a gene: 17. Per germline, CDR1 MDHEN and CDR2 SYDVKM. This CDR3 is CASSPLRSGVGVKNIQYF. CDR3 coding DNA: TGTGCCAGCAGTCCCCTTCGAAGCGGGGTGGGGGTTAAAAACATTCAGTACTTC.

The chain joins TRBV19 to TRBJ2-4; 10 nucleotides line up with TRBD2. CDR3 length: 15 residues. With 5 bases clipped from V and 5 bases from J, the junction kept 6 bases outside the gene matches. From germline, CDR1 is LNHDA and CDR2 SQIVND (reference sequence). The CDR3 is CASSPAGGGENIQYF. The CDR3 DNA follows: TGTGCCAGTAGTCCAGCGGGAGGGGGGGAAAACATTCAGTACTTC.

The chain couples TRBV28 to TRBJ2-7; tentative D call: TRBD1 (6 bases). V was cut by 2 bases and J by 10 bases, with 12 bases left in between. Germline loops: CDR1 MDHEN, CDR2 SYDVKM. There are 12 residues in the CDR3. CDR3 DNA sequence: TGTGCCAGCAGTTTACCCGACAGGCCACAGTACTTC. As protein: CASSLPDRPQYF.

This chain connects TRBV4-1 to TRBJ1-4; perhaps TRBD1 as D (6 bases). This CDR3 is 15 amino acids long. Germline CDR1 and CDR2: MGHRA and YSYEKL. The V end lost 0 bases, the J end lost 5 bases, and 10 bases lay between the germline ends. This chain's CDR3 is CASSQDPGVNEKLFF. Here the CDR3 DNA reads TGCGCCAGCAGCCAAGATCCAGGGGTAAATGAAAAACTGTTTTTT.